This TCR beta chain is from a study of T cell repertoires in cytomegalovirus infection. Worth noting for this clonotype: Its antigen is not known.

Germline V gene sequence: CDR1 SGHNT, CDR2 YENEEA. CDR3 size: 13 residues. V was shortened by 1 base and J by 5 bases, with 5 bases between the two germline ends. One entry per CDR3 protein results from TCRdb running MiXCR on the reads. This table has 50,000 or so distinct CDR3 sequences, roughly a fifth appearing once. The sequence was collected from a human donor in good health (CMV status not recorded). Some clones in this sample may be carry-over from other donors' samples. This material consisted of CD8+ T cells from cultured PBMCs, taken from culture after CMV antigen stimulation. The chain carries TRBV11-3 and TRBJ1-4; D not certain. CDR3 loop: CASSLGQNEKLFF. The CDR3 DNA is TGTGCCAGCAGCTTAGGGCAGAATGAAAAACTGTTTTTT. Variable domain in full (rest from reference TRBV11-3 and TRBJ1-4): EAGVVQSPRYKIIEKKQPVAFWCNPISGHNTLYWYLQNLGQGPELLIRYENEEAVDDSQLPKDRFSAERLKGVDSTLKIQPAELGDSAVYLCASSLGQNEKLFFGSGTQLSVL.